Given below is one TCR beta chain in context. What it recognizes is unknown. This sample stems from a study of T-cell memory formation after mild COVID-19. TCRdb independently ran MiXCR on the 5' RACE reads; one entry per CDR3 protein. Of about 390,000 distinct CDR3 sequences in the sample, roughly 21% were seen once. Study results and caveats: While clones contracting from day 15 to 85 were balanced between CD4 and CD8, later expanders leaned CD4+.

The CDR3 has 17 amino acids. V shed 5 bases and J 6 bases; nucleotides not matched to a gene: 7. Germline loops: CDR1 SSHAT, CDR2 FNYEAQ (reference sequence). The chain carries TRBV7-7 and TRBJ2-1; 16 bases are shared with TRBD2. Sequencing was performed on PBMCs or a T cell subset sorted from them (not recorded which). The receptor was derived from an adult woman who had mild COVID-19 (a few samples of this study predate the infection). Cell type and time point are not known. The CDR3 loop reads CASSPGLAGGQGNEQFF. The CDR3 DNA sequence: TGTGCCAGCAGCCCGGGACTAGCGGGGGGGCAAGGCAATGAGCAGTTCTTC.